A single sample gave rise to the 13 T cell receptor beta chains below, sequenced in a study of early T cells in non-severe SARS-CoV-2 infection. TCRdb reprocessed the 5' RACE reads via MiXCR and lists one record per CDR3 protein. The sample shows about 60,000 distinct CDR3 sequences, 10% to 15% of them seen only once. Sequencing was done on a sample of whole blood. Receptors were obtained from an adult who was a healthcare worker with PCR-confirmed SARS-CoV-2 infection or an uninfected control (not recorded which).

This clonotype was picked up a small number of times. This chain joins TRBV6-5 and TRBJ1-5; D is perhaps TRBD1 (5 bases). V lost 0 bases to trimming and J lost 4 bases, with 10 bases between them. The CDR3 is made up of 15 amino acids. Germline CDR1 is MNHEY and CDR2 is SVGAGI. The DNA for the CDR3 is TGTGCCAGCAGTTACTCTTGGGACGGAAATCAGCCCCAGCATTTT. This translates into CASSYSWDGNQPQHF.

This clonotype occurred a few times. The chain combines TRBV2 with TRBJ2-3, with a tentative D call TRBD2 (7 bases). Between the trimmed V and J ends, which lost 8 bases and 2 bases, there was a span of 14 bases. The CDR3 loop spans 14 amino acids. The germline CDR1 and CDR2 sequences are SNHLY and FYNNEI. In DNA form, the CDR3 reads TGTGCCAGCGCGCGGGGGACAATCACAGATACGCAGTATTTT. Protein sequence: CASARGTITDTQYF.

The chain recombines TRBV27 with TRBJ2-1; D ambiguous. V was shortened by 11 bases and J by 7 bases, with 18 bases between the two germline ends. This CDR3 is built from 13 residues. Germline loops: CDR1 MNHEY, CDR2 SMNVEV (reference sequence). The CDR3 loop reads CAALRVYGNEQFF. The CDR3 region has the DNA TGTGCCGCCCTAAGGGTCTATGGTAATGAGCAGTTCTTC.

The chain couples TRBV4-1 to TRBJ1-3, with 8 bases aligning to TRBD1. The germline gives CDR1 MGHRA, CDR2 YSYEKL. Trimming at V came to 6 bases and at J to 10 bases, leaving 8 bases not matched to a gene. The CDR3 contains 13 residues. The CDR3 sequence is CASSQQGAGTIYF. CDR3 bases: TGCGCCAGCAGTCAGCAGGGGGCTGGGACCATATATTTT.

This clonotype was observed a handful of times. V is TRBV29-1 and J is TRBJ2-3; 13 bases fit TRBD2. The CDR3 sequence is 15 residues long. V shed 4 bases and J 4 bases; nucleotides not matched to a gene: 5. Germline values: CDR1 SQVTM, CDR2 ANQGSEA. The CDR3 loop reads CSVARTSGSADTQYF. CDR3 nucleotides: TGCAGCGTTGCAAGGACTAGCGGGAGTGCAGATACGCAGTATTTT.

This clonotype has more than one count but fewer than ten. The J gene is TRBJ1-1, the V gene TRBV5-5; perhaps TRBD1 as D (6 bases). CDR3 length equals 13 residues. Germline CDR1 and CDR2: SGHKS and YYEKEE (reference sequence). V gave up 3 bases and J gave up 2 bases, with 8 bases separating them. DNA for the CDR3: TGTGCCAGCAGCTGGACAGATAACACTGAAGCTTTCTTT. Translated, it gives CASSWTDNTEAFF.

The chain employs TRBV19 and TRBJ2-3, with D perhaps TRBD1 or TRBD2 (5 bases each). V was shortened by 5 bases and J by 2 bases, with 14 bases between the two germline ends. CDR3 length: 15 amino acids. Per the germline V gene, CDR1 is LNHDA and CDR2 is SQIVND (reference sequence). The CDR3 spells CASSLGTELTDTQYF. The CDR3, as DNA: TGTGCCAGTAGTCTCGGGACCGAGCTCACAGATACGCAGTATTTT.

The V call is TRBV6-1, the J call TRBJ2-7, with TRBD1 matching over 9 bases. V was clipped by 4 bases and J by 5 bases; unmatched bases: 12. This CDR3 is 16 amino acids long. Germline CDR1 is MNHNS and CDR2 is SASEGT. As DNA, the CDR3 is TGTGCCAGCAGTGTTCCTCCCGGGACAGGGTTCGACGAGCAGTACTTC. As protein: CASSVPPGTGFDEQYF.

This clonotype has more than one count but fewer than ten. This chain uses TRBV4-1 with TRBJ2-3; possibly TRBD1 for D (6 bases). The CDR3 contains 16 residues. Per germline, CDR1 MGHRA and CDR2 YSYEKL. V was clipped by 5 bases and J by 4 bases, with 19 bases between them. The chain's CDR3 is CASSKTKAGDSDTQYF. CDR3 in DNA: TGCGCCAGCAGCAAAACCAAGGCAGGGGATTCAGATACGCAGTATTTT.

This clonotype was found many times. This rearrangement joins TRBV19 to TRBJ2-2, with D uncertain. Germline CDR1 reads LNHDA; CDR2 reads SQIVND (reference sequence). V shed 6 bases and J shed 2 bases, with 16 bases lying between them. This CDR3 comprises 16 residues. The CDR3 DNA reads as TGTGCCAGTAGCGGCCTGAGGTTGGGAAACACCGGGGAGCTGTTTTTT. Protein sequence: CASSGLRLGNTGELFF.

The chain combines TRBV7-2 with TRBJ1-1, with no clear D. CDR3 length: 14 amino acids. The V end was cut by 4 bases, the J end by 6 bases, with 15 bases between. The germline CDR1 and CDR2 sequences are SGHTA and FQGNSA. This CDR3 is CASSWEGAKAEAFF. As DNA, the CDR3 is TGTGCCAGCAGCTGGGAGGGCGCGAAGGCTGAAGCTTTCTTT.

This clonotype was detected many times. The rearrangement joins TRBV28 to TRBJ1-2, with 7 positions matching TRBD1. Germline values: CDR1 MDHEN, CDR2 SYDVKM. The V and J ends lost 7 bases and 4 bases, in that order; junction bases with no gene match: 9. The CDR3 extends over 14 amino acids. As DNA, the CDR3 is TGTGCCAGCACCCAGGGACAGAGAATCTATGGCTACACCTTC. Protein sequence: CASTQGQRIYGYTF.

This clonotype was found many times. V and J are TRBV29-1 and TRBJ2-3, with 8 bases matching TRBD1. The CDR3 sequence is 14 residues long. Germline V gene data show CDR1 as SQVTM and CDR2 as ANQGSEA. The V and J ends lost 4 bases and 2 bases, in that order; junction bases with no gene match: 5. This chain's CDR3 is CSVGAGGLTDTQYF. In nucleotides, the CDR3 is TGCAGCGTTGGAGCAGGGGGCCTCACAGATACGCAGTATTTT.